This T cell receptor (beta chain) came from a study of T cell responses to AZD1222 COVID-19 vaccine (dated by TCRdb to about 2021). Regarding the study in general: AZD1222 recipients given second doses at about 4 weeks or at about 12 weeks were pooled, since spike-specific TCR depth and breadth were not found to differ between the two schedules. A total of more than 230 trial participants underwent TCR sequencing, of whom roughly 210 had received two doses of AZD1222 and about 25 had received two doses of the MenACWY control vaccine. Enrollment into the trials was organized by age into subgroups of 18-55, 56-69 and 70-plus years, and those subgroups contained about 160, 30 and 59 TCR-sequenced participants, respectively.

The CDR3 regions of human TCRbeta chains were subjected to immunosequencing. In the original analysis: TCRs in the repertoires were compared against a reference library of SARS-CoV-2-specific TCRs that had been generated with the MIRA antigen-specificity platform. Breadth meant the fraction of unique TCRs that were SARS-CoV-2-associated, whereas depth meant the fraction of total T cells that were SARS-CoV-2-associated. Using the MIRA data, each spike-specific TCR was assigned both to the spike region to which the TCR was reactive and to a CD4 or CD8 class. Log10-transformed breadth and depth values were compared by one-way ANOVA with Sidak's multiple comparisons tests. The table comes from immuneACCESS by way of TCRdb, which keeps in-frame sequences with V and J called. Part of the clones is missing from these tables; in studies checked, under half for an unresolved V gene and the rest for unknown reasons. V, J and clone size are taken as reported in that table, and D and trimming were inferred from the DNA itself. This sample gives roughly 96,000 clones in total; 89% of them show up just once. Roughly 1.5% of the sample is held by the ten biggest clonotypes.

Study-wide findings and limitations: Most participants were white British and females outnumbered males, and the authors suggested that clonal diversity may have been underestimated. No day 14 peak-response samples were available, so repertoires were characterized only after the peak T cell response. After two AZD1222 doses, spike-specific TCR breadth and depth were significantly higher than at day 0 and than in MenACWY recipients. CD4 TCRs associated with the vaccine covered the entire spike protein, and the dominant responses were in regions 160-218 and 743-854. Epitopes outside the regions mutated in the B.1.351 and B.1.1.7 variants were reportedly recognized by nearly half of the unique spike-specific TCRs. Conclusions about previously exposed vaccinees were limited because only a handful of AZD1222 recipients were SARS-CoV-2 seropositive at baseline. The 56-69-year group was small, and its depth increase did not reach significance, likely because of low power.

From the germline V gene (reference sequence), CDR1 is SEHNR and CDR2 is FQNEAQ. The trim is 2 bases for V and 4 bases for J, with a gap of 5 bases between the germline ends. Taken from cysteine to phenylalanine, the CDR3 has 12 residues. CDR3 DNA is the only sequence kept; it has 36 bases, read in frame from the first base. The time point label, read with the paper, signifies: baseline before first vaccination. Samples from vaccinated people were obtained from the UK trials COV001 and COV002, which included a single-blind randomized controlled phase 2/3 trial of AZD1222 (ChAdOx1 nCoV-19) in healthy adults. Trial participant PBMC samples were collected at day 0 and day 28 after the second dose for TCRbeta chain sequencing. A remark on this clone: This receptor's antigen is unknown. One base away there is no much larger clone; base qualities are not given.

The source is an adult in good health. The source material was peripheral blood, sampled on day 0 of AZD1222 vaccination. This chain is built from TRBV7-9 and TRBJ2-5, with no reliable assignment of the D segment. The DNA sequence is TGTGCCAGCAGCTTAATCGCAGAGACCCAGTACTTC. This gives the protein CASSLIAETQYF.